The entry that follows covers one T cell receptor beta chain sequence. The antigen is undetermined. Method: immunoSEQ multiplex PCR; TCRdb's copy keeps in-frame clones and lacks some. The profile shows 30,000 or so clones, around 94% of them singletons. Per the germline V gene, CDR1 is ENHRY and CDR2 is SYGVKD. V was pared by 3 bases and J by 10 bases, with 5 bases of the junction left unmatched. The CDR3 consists of 13 residues. This record belongs to a study of PD-1 blockade in classical Hodgkin lymphoma. Sample time point: newly diagnosed, previously untreated cHL patient sample. Comparison relied on PBMCs that came from newly diagnosed, untreated classical Hodgkin lymphoma. Study-wide results and limits: Before treatment, TCR diversity in newly diagnosed patients was reportedly lower than in healthy donors. The authors have not defined what causes the repertoire differences, possibly disease activity or prior therapy.

J is TRBJ1-4 and V is TRBV10-3, with 7 positions matching TRBD1. Material: peripheral blood mononuclear cells (PBMCs). The sequence was collected from a human donor with classical Hodgkin lymphoma. CDR3 in amino acids: CAISDRGIGKLFF. The CDR3 bases are TGTGCCATCAGTGACAGGGGGATAGGAAAACTGTTTTTT.